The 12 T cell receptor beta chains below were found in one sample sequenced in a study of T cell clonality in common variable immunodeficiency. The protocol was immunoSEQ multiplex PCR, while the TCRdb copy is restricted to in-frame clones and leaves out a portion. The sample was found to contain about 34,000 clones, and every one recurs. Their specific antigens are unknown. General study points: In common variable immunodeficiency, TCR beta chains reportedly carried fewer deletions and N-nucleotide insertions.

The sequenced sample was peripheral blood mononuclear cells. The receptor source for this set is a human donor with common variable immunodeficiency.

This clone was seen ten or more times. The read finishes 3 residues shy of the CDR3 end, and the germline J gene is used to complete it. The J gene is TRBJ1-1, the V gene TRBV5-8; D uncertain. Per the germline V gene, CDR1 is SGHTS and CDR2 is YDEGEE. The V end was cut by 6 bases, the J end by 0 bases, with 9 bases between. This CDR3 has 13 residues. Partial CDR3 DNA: TGTGCCAGCACCAAAGGGTTGAACACTGAA. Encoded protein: CASTKGLNTE. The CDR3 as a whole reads CASTKGLNTEAFF.

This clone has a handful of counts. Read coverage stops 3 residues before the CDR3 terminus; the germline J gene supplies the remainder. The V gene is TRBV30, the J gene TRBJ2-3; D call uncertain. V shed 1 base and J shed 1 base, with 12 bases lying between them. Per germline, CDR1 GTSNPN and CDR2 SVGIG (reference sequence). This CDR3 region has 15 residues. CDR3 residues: CAWSALGEGTDTQYF. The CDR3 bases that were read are TGTGCCTGGAGTGCCCTAGGTGAGGGCACAGATACG.

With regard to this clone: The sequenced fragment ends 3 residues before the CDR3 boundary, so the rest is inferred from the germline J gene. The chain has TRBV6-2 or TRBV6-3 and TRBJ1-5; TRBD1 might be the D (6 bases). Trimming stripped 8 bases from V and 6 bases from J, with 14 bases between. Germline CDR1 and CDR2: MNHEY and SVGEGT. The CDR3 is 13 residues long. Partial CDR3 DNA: TGTGCCAGCGACACACAGGGAGCTCAGCCC. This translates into CASDTQGAQP. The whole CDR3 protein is CASDTQGAQPQHF.

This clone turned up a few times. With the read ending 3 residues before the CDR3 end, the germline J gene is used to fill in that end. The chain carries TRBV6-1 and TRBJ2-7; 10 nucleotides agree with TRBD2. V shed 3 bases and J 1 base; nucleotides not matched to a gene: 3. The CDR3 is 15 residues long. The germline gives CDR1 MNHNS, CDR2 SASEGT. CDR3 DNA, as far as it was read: TGTGCCAGCAGTGACGCTAGCGGGAGTTCCTACGAG. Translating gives CASSDASGSSYE. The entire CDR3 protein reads CASSDASGSSYEQYF.

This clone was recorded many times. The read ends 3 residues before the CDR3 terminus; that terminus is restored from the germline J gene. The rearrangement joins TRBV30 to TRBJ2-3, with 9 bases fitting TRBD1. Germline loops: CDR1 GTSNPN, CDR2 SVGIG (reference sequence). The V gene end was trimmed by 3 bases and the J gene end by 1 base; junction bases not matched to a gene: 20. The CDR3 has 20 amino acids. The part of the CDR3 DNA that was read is TGTGCCTGGAGCCTAAGGTCCGGGACAGGGAGTATAATGGGCACAGATACG. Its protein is CAWSLRSGTGSIMGTDT. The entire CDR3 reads CAWSLRSGTGSIMGTDTQYF.

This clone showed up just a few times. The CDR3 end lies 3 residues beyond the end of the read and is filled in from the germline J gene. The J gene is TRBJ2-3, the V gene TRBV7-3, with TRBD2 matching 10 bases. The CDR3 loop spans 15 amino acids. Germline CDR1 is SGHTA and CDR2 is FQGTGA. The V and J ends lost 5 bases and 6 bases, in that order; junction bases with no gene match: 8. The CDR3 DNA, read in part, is TGTGCCAGCAGCATCAGCGGGAGGGCCGCTGATACG. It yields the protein CASSISGRAADT. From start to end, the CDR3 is CASSISGRAADTQYF.

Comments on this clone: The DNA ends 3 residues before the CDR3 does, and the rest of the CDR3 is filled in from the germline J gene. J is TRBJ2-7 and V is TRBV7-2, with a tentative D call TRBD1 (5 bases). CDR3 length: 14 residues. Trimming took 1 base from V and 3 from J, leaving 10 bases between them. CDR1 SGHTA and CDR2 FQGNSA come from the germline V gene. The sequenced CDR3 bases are TGTGCCAGCAGCTTAGGTGGTACAGGCTACGAG. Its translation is CASSLGGTGYE. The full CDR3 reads CASSLGGTGYEQYF. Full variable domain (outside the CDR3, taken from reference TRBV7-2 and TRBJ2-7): GAGVSQSPSNKVTEKGKDVELRCDPISGHTALYWYRQSLGQGLEFLIYFQGNSAPDKSGLPSDRFSAERTGGSVSTLTIQRTQQEDSAVYLCASSLGGTGYEQYFGPGTRLTVT.

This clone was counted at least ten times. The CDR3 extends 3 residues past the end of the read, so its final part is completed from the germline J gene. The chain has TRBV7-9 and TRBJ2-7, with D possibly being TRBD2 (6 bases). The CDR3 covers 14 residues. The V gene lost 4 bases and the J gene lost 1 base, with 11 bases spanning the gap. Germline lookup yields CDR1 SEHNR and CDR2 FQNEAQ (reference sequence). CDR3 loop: CASSSTRRSYEQYF. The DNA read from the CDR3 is TGTGCCAGCAGCTCGACTAGGAGGTCCTACGAG.

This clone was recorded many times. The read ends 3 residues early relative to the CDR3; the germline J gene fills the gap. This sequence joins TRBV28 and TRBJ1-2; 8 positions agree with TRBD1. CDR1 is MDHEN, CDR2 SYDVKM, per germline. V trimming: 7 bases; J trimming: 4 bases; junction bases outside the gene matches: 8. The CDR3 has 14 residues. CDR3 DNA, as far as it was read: TGTGCCAGCAAGGAGGCAGGGGGCAGCTATGGC. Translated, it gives CASKEAGGSYG. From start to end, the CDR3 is CASKEAGGSYGYTF.

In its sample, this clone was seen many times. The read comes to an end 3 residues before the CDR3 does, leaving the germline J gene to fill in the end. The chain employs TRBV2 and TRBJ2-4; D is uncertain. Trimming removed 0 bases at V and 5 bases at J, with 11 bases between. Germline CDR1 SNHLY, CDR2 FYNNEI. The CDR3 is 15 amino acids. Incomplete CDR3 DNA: TGTGCCAGCAGTGAAGCGCTTAGCCTCGAAAACATT. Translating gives CASSEALSLENI. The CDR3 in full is CASSEALSLENIQYF. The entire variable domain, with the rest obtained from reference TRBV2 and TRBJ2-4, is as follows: EPEVTQTPSHQVTQMGQEVILRCVPISNHLYFYWYRQILGQKVEFLVSFYNNEISEKSEIFDDQFSVERPDGSNFTLKIRSTKLEDSAMYFCASSEALSLENIQYFGAGTRLSVL.

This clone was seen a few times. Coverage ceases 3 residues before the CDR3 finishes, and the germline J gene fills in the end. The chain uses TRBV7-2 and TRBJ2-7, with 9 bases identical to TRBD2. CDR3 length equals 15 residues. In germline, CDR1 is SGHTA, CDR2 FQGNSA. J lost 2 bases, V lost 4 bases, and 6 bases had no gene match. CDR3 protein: CASSSETSGPYEQYF. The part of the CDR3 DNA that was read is TGTGCCAGCAGCTCTGAGACTAGCGGTCCCTACGAG.

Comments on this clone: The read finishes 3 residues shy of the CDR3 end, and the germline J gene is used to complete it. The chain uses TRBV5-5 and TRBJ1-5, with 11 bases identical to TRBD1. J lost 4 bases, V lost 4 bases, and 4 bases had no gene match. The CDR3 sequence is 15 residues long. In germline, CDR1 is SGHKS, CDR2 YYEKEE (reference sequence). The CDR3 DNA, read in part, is TGTGCCAGCAGCCCGGGACAGGGGGTAAATCAGCCC. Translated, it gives CASSPGQGVNQP. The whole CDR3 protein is CASSPGQGVNQPQHF.